One and the same sample provided the 3 T cell receptor beta chains below, sequenced in a study of patients and donors after allogeneic stem cell transplantation. MiXCR, run by TCRdb on the RT-PCR reads, gives a single entry per CDR3 protein. This table has some 960,000 distinct CDR3 sequences, about a sixth appearing once. Specimen: blood, either unsorted or a sorted T cell fraction (not recorded which). The receptor source for this set is a human donor who was either an allogeneic HSCT recipient or a stem cell or donor lymphocyte infusion donor (not recorded which). It is not recorded whose cells these are; they may come from a transplant donor.

This sequence joins TRBV5-4 and TRBJ2-5, with a possible D match to TRBD2 (5 bases). CDR3 length equals 13 residues. CDR1 is SGHNT, CDR2 YYREEE, per germline (reference sequence). The V and J ends lost 4 bases and 5 bases respectively, with 12 bases between them. The CDR3 sequence is CASSPRRRETQYF. The CDR3 DNA reads TGTGCCAGCAGCCCCCGGAGGAGGGAGACCCAGTACTTC.

This clonotype has only a few counts. The chain has TRBV20-1 and TRBJ2-7, with D unclear. This CDR3 has 16 amino acids. The V gene's germline CDR1 is DFQATT and CDR2 SNEGSKA (reference sequence). Trimming stripped 0 bases from V and 0 bases from J, with 15 bases between. For the CDR3, the DNA is TGCAGTGCTAGAGACAGCCTGGAGAGCAGCTCCTACGAGCAGTACTTC. The encoded protein is CSARDSLESSSYEQYF.

The rearrangement joins TRBV4-2 to TRBJ2-4; 9 nucleotides align to TRBD1. Germline CDR1 LGHNA, CDR2 YNFKEQ. The CDR3 has 16 residues. With V trimmed by 1 base and J by 3 bases, 4 bases remained unmatched. CDR3 residues: CASSQGRGQGKNIQYF. The CDR3 bases are TGTGCCAGCAGCCAAGGGAGGGGACAGGGCAAAAACATTCAGTACTTC.